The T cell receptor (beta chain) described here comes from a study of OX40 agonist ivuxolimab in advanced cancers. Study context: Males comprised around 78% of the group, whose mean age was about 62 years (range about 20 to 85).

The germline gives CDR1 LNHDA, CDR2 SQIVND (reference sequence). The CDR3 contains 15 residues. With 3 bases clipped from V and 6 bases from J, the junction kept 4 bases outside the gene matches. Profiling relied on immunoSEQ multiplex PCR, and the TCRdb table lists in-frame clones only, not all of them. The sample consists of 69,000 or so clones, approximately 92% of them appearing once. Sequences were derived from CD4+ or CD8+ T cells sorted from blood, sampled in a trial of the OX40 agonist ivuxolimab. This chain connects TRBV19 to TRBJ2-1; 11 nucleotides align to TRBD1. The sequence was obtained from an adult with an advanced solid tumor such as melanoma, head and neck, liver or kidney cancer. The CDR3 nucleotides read TGTGCCAGTAGTATTCTGGGACAGGGGGGCAATGAGCAGTTCTTC. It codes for CASSILGQGGNEQFF.